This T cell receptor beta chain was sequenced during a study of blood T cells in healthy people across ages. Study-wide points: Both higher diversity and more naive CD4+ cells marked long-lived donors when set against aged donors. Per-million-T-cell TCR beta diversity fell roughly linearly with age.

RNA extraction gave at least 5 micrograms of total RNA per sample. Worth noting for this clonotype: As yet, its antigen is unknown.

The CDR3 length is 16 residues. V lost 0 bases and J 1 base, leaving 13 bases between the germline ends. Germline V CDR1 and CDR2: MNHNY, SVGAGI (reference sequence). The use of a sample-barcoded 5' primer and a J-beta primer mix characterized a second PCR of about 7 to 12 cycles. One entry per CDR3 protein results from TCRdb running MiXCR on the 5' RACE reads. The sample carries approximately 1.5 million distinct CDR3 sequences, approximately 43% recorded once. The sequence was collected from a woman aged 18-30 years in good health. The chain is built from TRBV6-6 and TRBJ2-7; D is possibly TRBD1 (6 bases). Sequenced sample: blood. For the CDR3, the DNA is TGTGCCAGCAGTTACTCTTGGGGGCGAGGTTCCTACGAGCAGTACTTC. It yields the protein CASSYSWGRGSYEQYF.